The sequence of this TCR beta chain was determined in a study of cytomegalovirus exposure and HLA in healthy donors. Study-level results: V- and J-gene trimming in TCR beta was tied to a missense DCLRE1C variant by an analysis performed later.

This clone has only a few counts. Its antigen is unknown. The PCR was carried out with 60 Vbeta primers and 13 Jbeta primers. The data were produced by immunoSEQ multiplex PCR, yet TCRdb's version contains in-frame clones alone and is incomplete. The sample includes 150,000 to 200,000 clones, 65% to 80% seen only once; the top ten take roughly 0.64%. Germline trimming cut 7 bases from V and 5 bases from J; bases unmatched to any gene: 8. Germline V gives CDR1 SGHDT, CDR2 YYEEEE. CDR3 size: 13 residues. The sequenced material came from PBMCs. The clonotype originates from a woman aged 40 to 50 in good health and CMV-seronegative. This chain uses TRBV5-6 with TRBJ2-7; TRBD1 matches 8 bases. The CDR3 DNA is TGTGCCAGCCTTGGACAGGGACCGGACGAGCAGTACTTC. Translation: CASLGQGPDEQYF.